These T cell receptor beta chains were read from a single sample in a study of T cells expressing NK-cell markers. With the 5' RACE reads reprocessed, TCRdb shows one record per CDR3 protein and no DNA. The sample has under 600,000 distinct CDR3 sequences. Sequencing was done on a sample of blood T cells: a sorted CD56 or NKG2C T cell subset, CD4+ or CD8+ T cells, or bulk PBMC T cells (not recorded which). All receptors come from a woman aged 45-65 years in good health. CDR3s include the opening cysteine and the closing phenylalanine or tryptophan.

CDR3 length: 15
V gene: TRBV3-1
J gene: TRBJ2-5
CDR3 protein: CASSPNLGLRETQYF

CDR3 length: 17
V gene: TRBV4-1
J gene: TRBJ2-2
CDR3 protein: CASSQFSGRAGTGELFF

CDR3 length: 15
V gene: TRBV2
J gene: TRBJ2-3
CDR3 protein: CASRQGTSGSDTQYF

CDR3 length: 12
V gene: TRBV2
J gene: TRBJ1-5
CDR3 protein: CASSEAGTGQHF

CDR3 length: 16
V gene: TRBV7-8
J gene: TRBJ2-6
CDR3 protein: CASSLLGNSGANVLTF

CDR3 length: 15
V gene: TRBV5-1
J gene: TRBJ1-1
CDR3 protein: CASSSDGTGIREAFF

CDR3 length: 14
V gene: TRBV2
J gene: TRBJ2-3
CDR3 protein: CASSPLEKTDTQYF

CDR3 length: 15
V gene: TRBV15
J gene: TRBJ1-3
CDR3 protein: CATSNPGTGGNTIYF

CDR3 length: 12
V gene: TRBV2
J gene: TRBJ2-1
CDR3 protein: CASSEDTVPQFF

CDR3 length: 14
V gene: TRBV3-1
J gene: TRBJ2-5
CDR3 protein: CASRALAGGETQYF

CDR3 length: 16
V gene: TRBV5-1
J gene: TRBJ2-1
CDR3 protein: CASSSQPGQGAGEQFF

CDR3 length: 14
V gene: TRBV7-9
J gene: TRBJ2-3
CDR3 protein: CASSFFGTANTQYF

CDR3 length: 14
V gene: TRBV9
J gene: TRBJ2-1
CDR3 protein: CASSVGPWGYEQFF

CDR3 length: 18
V gene: TRBV7-8
J gene: TRBJ2-1
CDR3 protein: CASRATSGRMRGVDEQFF

CDR3 length: 15
V gene: TRBV6-1
J gene: TRBJ2-3
CDR3 protein: CASSAAGGGPDTQYF

CDR3 length: 15
V gene: TRBV7-6
J gene: TRBJ2-1
CDR3 protein: CASSQTSRTVNEQFF

CDR3 length: 13
V gene: TRBV5-5
J gene: TRBJ2-2
CDR3 protein: CASGLANTGELFF

CDR3 length: 15
V gene: TRBV7-2
J gene: TRBJ2-7
CDR3 protein: CASSQPWDRAYEQYF

CDR3 length: 16
V gene: TRBV7-2
J gene: TRBJ1-1
CDR3 protein: CASSLQVGSMNTEAFF

CDR3 length: 14
V gene: TRBV12-3/TRBV12-4
J gene: TRBJ1-6
CDR3 protein: CASRSSDSVSPLHF

CDR3 length: 13
V gene: TRBV10-3
J gene: TRBJ2-5
CDR3 protein: CASHRTSGETQYF

CDR3 length: 13
V gene: TRBV10-2
J gene: TRBJ2-3
CDR3 protein: CASRRDWGDTQYF

CDR3 length: 14
V gene: TRBV21-1
J gene: TRBJ2-7
CDR3 protein: CASSRGREVNEQYF

CDR3 length: 14
V gene: TRBV20-1
J gene: TRBJ2-3
CDR3 protein: CSALPDSFTDTQYF